Presented here are 25 T cell receptor beta chains from one specimen sequenced in a study of cytomegalovirus exposure and HLA in healthy donors. PCR primers comprised 60 Vbeta and 13 Jbeta primers. Clones were sequenced by immunoSEQ multiplex PCR, and TCRdb holds only the in-frame ones, with some missing. In the table there are 180,000 or so clones, roughly 73% of which are singletons. Sequencing was done on a sample of PBMCs. Receptors originate from a woman aged 40 to 50 in good health and CMV-seropositive.

The chain has TRBV6-6 and TRBJ2-7, with 10 positions matching TRBD1. The germline V gene has CDR1 MNHNY and CDR2 SVGAGI (reference sequence). With V trimmed by 6 bases and J by 0 bases, 5 bases remained unmatched. The CDR3 runs to 15 residues. For the CDR3, the DNA is TGTGCCAGCAGACCAGGGACAGGGGCCTCCTACGAGCAGTACTTC. Residues: CASRPGTGASYEQYF.

The chain carries TRBV15 and TRBJ2-6; D is unresolved. The CDR3 spans 16 residues. With 1 base removed from V and 0 bases from J, the gap between germline ends came to 7 bases. The germline CDR1 and CDR2 sequences are LNHNV and YYDKDF (reference sequence). In DNA, the CDR3 is TGTGCCACCAGCAGAGGTCTGAGCTCTGGGGCCAACGTCCTGACTTTC. Residues: CATSRGLSSGANVLTF.

V is TRBV9 and J is TRBJ1-2; 7 positions agree with TRBD1. Germline trimming cut 3 bases from V and 2 bases from J; bases unmatched to any gene: 7. Germline V CDR1 and CDR2: SGDLS, YYNGEE. The CDR3 is 15 amino acids. CDR3 loop: CASSASTGDNYGYTF. The CDR3 coding sequence is TGTGCCAGCAGCGCAAGTACAGGGGACAACTATGGCTACACCTTC.

The J gene is TRBJ2-3, the V gene TRBV28, with a weak D call TRBD2 (5 bases). The length of the CDR3 is 15 residues. Trimming removed 6 bases from V and 7 bases from J, with 20 bases in between. Germline-derived CDR1 and CDR2 are MDHEN and SYDVKM. The CDR3 sequence is CASSPLGSLKYTQYF. DNA for the CDR3: TGTGCCAGCAGCCCTCTGGGGAGCCTCAAGTATACGCAGTATTTT.

V usage is TRBV2 and J usage is TRBJ2-3; 7 bases are a match to TRBD2. The CDR3 contains 15 residues. With 8 bases clipped from V and 2 bases from J, the junction kept 10 bases outside the gene matches. CDR1 and CDR2 from the germline V gene are SNHLY and FYNNEI. CDR3 coding DNA: TGTGCCAGCGGAAAAGAAGCGGGACCCACAGATACGCAGTATTTT. This encodes CASGKEAGPTDTQYF.

The J gene is TRBJ1-2, the V gene TRBV7-2, with D possibly matching TRBD1 (5 bases). Trimming stripped 1 base from V and 1 base from J, with 13 bases between. CDR1 is SGHTA and CDR2 is FQGNSA in the germline V gene. The CDR3 runs 16 residues. In DNA form, the CDR3 reads TGTGCCAGCAGCTTAGGTCCGAGACAGAATAACTATGGCTACACCTTC. As protein: CASSLGPRQNNYGYTF. Full variable domain (remainder filled in from reference TRBV7-2 and TRBJ1-2): GAGVSQSPSNKVTEKGKDVELRCDPISGHTALYWYRQSLGQGLEFLIYFQGNSAPDKSGLPSDRFSAERTGGSVSTLTIQRTQQEDSAVYLCASSLGPRQNNYGYTFGSGTRLTVV.

The chain has TRBV5-1 and TRBJ1-3; D might be TRBD1 (6 bases). V lost 0 bases to trimming and J lost 2 bases, with 12 bases between them. This CDR3 region has 16 residues. CDR1 SGHRS and CDR2 YFSETQ come from the germline V gene. CDR3 loop: CASSLDGQKTGNTIYF. The CDR3 DNA sequence: TGCGCCAGCAGCTTGGATGGACAGAAAACTGGAAACACCATATATTTT.

V gene TRBV7-6 combines with J gene TRBJ2-7, with D possibly being TRBD2 (5 bases). Judging by the DNA end, TRBJ2-5 fits better; the J call may be wrong. CDR1 and CDR2 from the germline V gene are SGHVS and FNYEAQ. This CDR3 contains 14 residues. The CDR3 nucleotides read TGTGCCAGCAGCTTACAACAGACTAAAGAGACCCAGTACTTC. It specifies CASSLQQTKETQYF.

There are many counts of this clone. This sequence joins TRBV5-1 and TRBJ1-2; D is possibly TRBD1 (5 bases). From germline, CDR1 is SGHRS and CDR2 YFSETQ. This CDR3 has 16 amino acids. V was shortened by 4 bases and J by 5 bases, with 21 bases between the two germline ends. As DNA, the CDR3 is TGCGCCAGCAGCCCGTCACTCGGGGGAGTTGGGTATGGCTACACCTTC. Amino acid sequence: CASSPSLGGVGYGYTF.

In its sample, this clone was seen a few times. CDR3 residues: CTSSQVLPESLYEQYF. Here the CDR3 DNA reads TGCACCAGCAGCCAAGTCTTACCCGAGTCCCTCTACGAGCAGTACTTC. The chain has TRBV1 and TRBJ2-7; TRBD2 is the table's D call and was not checked against the DNA. TRBV1 is noted as a pseudogene. The CDR3 loop spans 16 amino acids.

J is TRBJ2-7 and V is TRBV6-6; perhaps TRBD2 as D (6 bases). Looked up from germline, CDR1 is MNHNY and CDR2 is SVGAGI (reference sequence). V gave up 4 bases and J gave up 5 bases, with 18 bases separating them. The CDR3 covers 15 residues. CDR3 sequence: CASSFPRRGQDEQYF. In DNA form, the CDR3 reads TGTGCCAGCAGTTTTCCAAGGAGGGGTCAAGACGAGCAGTACTTC.

The rearrangement uses TRBV5-1 and TRBJ2-5; TRBD1 agrees at 7 bases. Per the germline V gene, CDR1 is SGHRS and CDR2 is YFSETQ. The CDR3 runs 14 residues. Trimming took 4 bases from V and 1 from J; bases not matched to a gene: 4. In nucleotides, the CDR3 is TGCGCCAGCAGCGGGGGACAGTTCCAAGAGACCCAGTACTTC. Translating it yields CASSGGQFQETQYF.

In this sample, this clone turned up once. The CDR3 coding sequence is TGTGCCATCAGGACACATACCCCTTCCTACAATGAGCAGTTCTTC. Its translation: CAIRTHTPSYNEQFF. The chain couples TRBV10-3 to TRBJ2-1; unclear D gene. The CDR3 extends over 15 amino acids. The germline V and J ends were trimmed by 6 bases and 1 base, with 13 bases remaining between them. Germline-derived CDR1 and CDR2 are ENHRY and SYGVKD.

The rearrangement uses TRBV14 and TRBJ1-3; possible D gene TRBD1, 6 bases. Trimming took 4 bases from V and 1 from J, leaving 8 bases between them. Germline loops: CDR1 SGHDN, CDR2 FVKESK. This CDR3 is 14 amino acids long. The CDR3: CASSPGVSGNTIYF. In nucleotides, the CDR3 is TGTGCCAGCAGCCCAGGGGTTTCTGGAAACACCATATATTTT.

The chain's CDR3 is CASSVEAGPSNQPQHF. In DNA form, the CDR3 reads TGTGCCAGCAGCGTAGAAGCAGGGCCGAGCAATCAGCCCCAGCATTTT. V is TRBV9 and J is TRBJ1-5, with D possibly being TRBD1 (5 bases). V shed 0 bases and J shed 1 base, with 11 bases lying between them. Germline V lookup: CDR1 SGDLS, CDR2 YYNGEE. This CDR3 contains 16 residues.

The V and J genes are TRBV28 and TRBJ2-5, with 7 positions matching TRBD2. The CDR3 contains 17 residues. With 7 bases clipped from V and 5 bases from J, the junction kept 19 bases outside the gene matches. Germline values: CDR1 MDHEN, CDR2 SYDVKM. Here the CDR3 reads CASTPGGGRTGQETQYF. The CDR3 nucleotides read TGTGCCAGCACCCCGGGGGGAGGGCGGACGGGCCAGGAGACCCAGTACTTC.

This clone occurred a few times. The chain employs TRBV2 and TRBJ1-5, with a possible D match to TRBD1 (6 bases). V lost 4 bases, J lost 5 bases, and 18 bases lay in between. This CDR3 spans 16 amino acids. CDR1 SNHLY and CDR2 FYNNEI come from the germline V gene. CDR3 sequence reads: CASSGGFDRWDQPQHF. The CDR3 DNA reads as TGTGCCAGCAGTGGGGGATTCGACAGGTGGGATCAGCCCCAGCATTTT.

This chain connects TRBV6-6 to TRBJ1-4; TRBD1 aligns across 8 bases. The CDR3 sequence is 15 residues long. Germline loops: CDR1 MNHNY, CDR2 SVGAGI (reference sequence). The V segment lost 4 bases and the J segment 7 bases; nucleotides outside the gene matches: 8. The CDR3 coding sequence is TGTGCCAGCAGTTCTATGGACAGGGTTGGTGAAAAACTGTTTTTT. This gives the protein CASSSMDRVGEKLFF.

V and J are TRBV6-5 and TRBJ1-1, with TRBD1 as a possible D gene (6 bases). CDR1 is MNHEY and CDR2 is SVGAGI in the germline V gene. The CDR3 runs 14 residues. Trimming stripped 4 bases from V and 2 bases from J, with 11 bases between. The DNA for the CDR3 is TGTGCCAGCAGTTCCGGGACATCAAACACTGAAGCTTTCTTT. Translation gives CASSSGTSNTEAFF.

The V and J genes are TRBV18 and TRBJ2-5; 7 bases are shared with TRBD1. CDR1 and CDR2 from the germline V gene are KGHSH and LQKENI. V was pared by 3 bases and J by 5 bases, with 0 bases of the junction left unmatched. The CDR3 is 12 residues long. Here the CDR3 DNA reads TGTGCCAGCTCACCGGGACAGGAGACCCAGTACTTC. Protein: CASSPGQETQYF.

V gene TRBV2 combines with J gene TRBJ2-3; D gene uncertain. This CDR3 is 17 amino acids long. V lost 4 bases, J lost 0 bases, and 17 bases lay in between. The V gene's germline CDR1 is SNHLY and CDR2 FYNNEI. The CDR3 here is CASSAVSTELSTDTQYF. The CDR3 DNA follows: TGTGCCAGCAGTGCCGTGTCTACCGAACTGAGCACAGATACGCAGTATTTT.

J is TRBJ2-3 and V is TRBV6-5, with D possibly being TRBD2 (6 bases). The CDR3 totals 13 residues. Germline assignment: CDR1 MNHEY and CDR2 SVGAGI. The V gene lost 2 bases and the J gene lost 8 bases, with 11 bases spanning the gap. Written as DNA, the CDR3 is TGTGCCAGCAGTTACGGGGGGTCGGGTACGCAGTATTTT. It yields the protein CASSYGGSGTQYF.

This clone appeared a few times. The J gene is TRBJ2-1, the V gene TRBV6-4; D perhaps matches TRBD2 (5 bases). V was cut by 6 bases and J by 5 bases, with 8 bases left in between. This CDR3 has 12 amino acids. CDR1 is MRHNA and CDR2 is SNTAGT in the germline V gene. The CDR3, as DNA: TGTGCCAGCAGGCGGACTCACAATGAGCAGTTCTTC. Amino acid sequence: CASRRTHNEQFF.

This chain connects TRBV29-1 to TRBJ2-3; 8 nucleotides agree with TRBD1. Trimming removed 7 bases from V and 4 bases from J; junction bases left unmatched: 10. Germline V lookup: CDR1 SQVTM, CDR2 ANQGSEA. The length of the CDR3 is 14 residues. In DNA, the CDR3 is TGCAGCGCCCGACAGGGGATTTTGCCAGATACGCAGTATTTT. Its translation is CSARQGILPDTQYF.

This clone was found a few times. The chain is built from TRBV7-3 and TRBJ2-2; 7 nucleotides align to TRBD2. Trimming at V came to 3 bases and at J to 7 bases, leaving 8 bases not matched to a gene. CDR3 length: 15 residues. Germline V gives CDR1 SGHTA, CDR2 FQGTGA. CDR3 amino acids: CASSFQAGVNGELFF. In nucleotides, the CDR3 is TGTGCCAGCAGCTTTCAGGCGGGAGTTAACGGGGAGCTGTTTTTT.